Presented here are 9 T cell receptor beta chains from one specimen sequenced in a study of T cells in Graves' hyperthyroidism and ophthalmopathy. Using RNA transcripts as the source, TCR beta CDR3 regions were amplified. An initial round of RT-PCR targeting the TCR CDR3 relied on the HTBI primer set. Using its own MiXCR run on the multiplex PCR reads, TCRdb lists one record per CDR3 protein. The table includes around 720,000 distinct CDR3 sequences, about 35% detected once. Sequencing was done on a sample of blood. These receptors were obtained from a woman in her thirties or forties with Graves' hyperthyroidism.

This clonotype was counted at least ten times. This chain links TRBV10-1 with TRBJ2-5, with 9 positions matching TRBD1. J lost 5 bases, V lost 3 bases, and 7 bases had no gene match. Germline V gives CDR1 WNHNN, CDR2 SYGVQD (reference sequence). CDR3 length equals 15 residues. CDR3 sequence (DNA): TGCGCCAGCAGTGAACCCGGGACAGGGTCGGAGACCCAGTACTTC. Translating it yields CASSEPGTGSETQYF.

This clonotype was observed at least ten times. The rearrangement joins TRBV9 to TRBJ2-7; D is tentatively TRBD1 or TRBD2 (6 bases each). Trimming removed 0 bases from V and 7 bases from J, with 17 bases in between. There are 15 residues in the CDR3. Germline V CDR1 and CDR2: SGDLS, YYNGEE. CDR3 DNA: TGTGCCAGCAGCGTAGAGGCAGGCTGGAGGGGGGAGCAGTACTTC. Protein: CASSVEAGWRGEQYF.

Many counts were recorded for this clonotype. The V call is TRBV14, the J call TRBJ1-5; the D is unclear. Germline CDR1 and CDR2: SGHDN and FVKESK. The CDR3 loop spans 13 amino acids. V lost 5 bases and J 3 bases, leaving 8 bases between the germline ends. The CDR3 is CASSRQTNQPQHF. The CDR3 DNA is TGTGCCAGCAGCAGGCAGACCAATCAGCCCCAGCATTTT. Looking up the rest from reference TRBV14 and TRBJ1-5 gives the full variable domain: EAGVTQFPSHSVIEKGQTVTLRCDPISGHDNLYWYRRVMGKEIKFLLHFVKESKQDESGMPNNRFLAERTGGTYSTLKVQPAELEDSGVYFCASSRQTNQPQHFGDGTRLSIL.

Ten or more counts support this clonotype. The chain has TRBV15 and TRBJ2-2, with D tentatively TRBD1 or TRBD2 (5 bases each). There are 15 residues in the CDR3. CDR1 is LNHNV and CDR2 is YYDKDF in the germline V gene (reference sequence). V was clipped by 5 bases and J by 4 bases, with 14 bases between them. CDR3 nucleotide sequence: TGTGCCACCAGCTCCGGGACCGCGGGCACCGGGGAGCTGTTTTTT. Its protein is CATSSGTAGTGELFF.

Remarks on this clonotype: A read error may produce the germline difference seen at one junction end. The chain joins TRBV7-7 to TRBJ2-5; D might be TRBD2 (7 bases). This CDR3 has 16 amino acids. Per germline, CDR1 SSHAT and CDR2 FNYEAQ (reference sequence). The DNA for the CDR3 is TGTGCTAGCAGCTTATCTGGGGGGCTAGCGGAAGAGACCCAGTACTTC. Its protein is CASSLSGGLAEETQYF.

This chain uses TRBV4-1 with TRBJ1-4; D gene ambiguous. This CDR3 is 14 amino acids long. The germline CDR1 and CDR2 sequences are MGHRA and YSYEKL. The V end was cut by 0 bases, the J end by 13 bases, with 15 bases between. CDR3 in amino acids: CASSQDIPPRILFF. DNA for the CDR3: TGCGCCAGCAGCCAAGATATCCCCCCTAGGATACTGTTTTTT.

The chain employs TRBV12-3 or TRBV12-4 and TRBJ1-1; no clear D gene. There are 14 residues in the CDR3. Trimming removed 6 bases at V and 1 base at J, with 12 bases between. This chain's CDR3 is CASSPRPANTEAFF. The DNA of the CDR3 is TGTGCCAGCAGCCCAAGGCCAGCGAACACTGAAGCTTTCTTT.

This clonotype was seen at least ten times. V is TRBV5-1 and J is TRBJ1-1, with D perhaps TRBD1 (5 bases). The ends were cut back, 7 bases at V and 3 bases at J, with 13 bases in the middle. This CDR3 region has 13 residues. The V gene's germline CDR1 is SGHRS and CDR2 YFSETQ. For the CDR3, the DNA is TGCGCCAGCGGTAGACCGGGGGACACTGAAGCTTTCTTT. Protein product: CASGRPGDTEAFF.

The J gene is TRBJ1-1, the V gene TRBV6-2 or TRBV6-3; D gene unclear. The germline gives CDR1 MNHEY, CDR2 SVGEGT. Trimming stripped 3 bases from V and 5 bases from J, with 7 bases between. There are 12 residues in the CDR3. The CDR3 DNA follows: TGTGCCAGCAGTTATCTAACAACTGAAGCTTTCTTT. As protein: CASSYLTTEAFF.